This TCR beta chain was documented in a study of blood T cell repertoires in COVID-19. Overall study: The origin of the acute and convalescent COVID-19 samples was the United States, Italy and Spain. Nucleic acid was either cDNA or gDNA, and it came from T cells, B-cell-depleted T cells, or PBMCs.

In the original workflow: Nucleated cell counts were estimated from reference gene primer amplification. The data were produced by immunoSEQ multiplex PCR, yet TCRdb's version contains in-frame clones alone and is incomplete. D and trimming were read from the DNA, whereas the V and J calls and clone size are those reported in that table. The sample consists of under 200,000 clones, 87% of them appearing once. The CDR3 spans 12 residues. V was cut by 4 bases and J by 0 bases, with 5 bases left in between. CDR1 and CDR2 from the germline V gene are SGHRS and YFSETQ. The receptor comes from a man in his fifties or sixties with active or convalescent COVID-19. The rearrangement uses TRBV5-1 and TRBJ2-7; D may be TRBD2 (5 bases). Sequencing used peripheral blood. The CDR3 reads CASSEGSYEQYF. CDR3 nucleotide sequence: TGCGCCAGCAGCGAGGGCTCCTACGAGCAGTACTTC.